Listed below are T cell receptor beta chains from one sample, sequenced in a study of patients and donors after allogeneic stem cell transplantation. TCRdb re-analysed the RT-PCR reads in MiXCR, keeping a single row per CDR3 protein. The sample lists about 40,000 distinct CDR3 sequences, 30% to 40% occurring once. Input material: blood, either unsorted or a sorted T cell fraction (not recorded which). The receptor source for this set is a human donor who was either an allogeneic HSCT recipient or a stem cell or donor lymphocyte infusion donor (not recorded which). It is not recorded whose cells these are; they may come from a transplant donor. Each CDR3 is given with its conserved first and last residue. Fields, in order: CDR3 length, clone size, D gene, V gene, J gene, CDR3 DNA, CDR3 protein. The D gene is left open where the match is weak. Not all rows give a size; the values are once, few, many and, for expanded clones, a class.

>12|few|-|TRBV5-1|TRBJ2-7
TGCGCCAGCGGGTCTAGCCCCTACGAGCAGTACTTC
CASGSSPYEQYF
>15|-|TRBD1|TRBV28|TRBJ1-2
TGTGCCAGCAGTTTATCCGGGACAGCAGGTCATGGCTACACCTTC
CASSLSGTAGHGYTF
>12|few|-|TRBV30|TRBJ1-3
TGTGCCTGGAGGACCGTCGGAAACACCATATATTTT
CAWRTVGNTIYF
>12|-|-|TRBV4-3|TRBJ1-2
TGCGCCAGCAGCCAAGTGGAGGGTGGCTACACCTTC
CASSQVEGGYTF
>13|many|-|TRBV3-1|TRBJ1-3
TGTGCCAGCAGCCAAGATAATGCAAACACCATATATTTT
CASSQDNANTIYF
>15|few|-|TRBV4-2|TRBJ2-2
TGTGCCAGCAGCCAAGATCGGGCCGGGGCCGGGGAGCTGTTTTTT
CASSQDRAGAGELFF
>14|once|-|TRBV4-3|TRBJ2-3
TGCGCCAGCAGCCGTGGGACCAGCACAGATACGCAGTATTTT
CASSRGTSTDTQYF
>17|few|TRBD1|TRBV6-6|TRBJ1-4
TGTGCCAGCAGAGCGGGACAGGGTGTTCTGGTGGGCGAAAAACTGTTTTTT
CASRAGQGVLVGEKLFF
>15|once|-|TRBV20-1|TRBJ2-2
TGCAGTGCTGGGAAACAGGGACCGAACACCGGGGAGCTGTTTTTT
CSAGKQGPNTGELFF
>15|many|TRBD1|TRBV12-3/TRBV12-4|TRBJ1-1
TGTGCCAGCAGTCTTGGGACAGGGGGGGGCACTGAAGCTTTCTTT
CASSLGTGGGTEAFF
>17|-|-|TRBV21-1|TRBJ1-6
TGTGCCAGCAGCCCCTCCGGGCCGGTCGTTCGGAATTCACCCCTCCACTTT
CASSPSGPVVRNSPLHF
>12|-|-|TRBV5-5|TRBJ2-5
TGTGCCAGCAGCTTGTGGAGAGAGACCCAGTACTTC
CASSLWRETQYF
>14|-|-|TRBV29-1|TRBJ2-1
TGCAGCCTCGAGGGCGTTAAAACCTACAATGAGCAGTTCTTC
CSLEGVKTYNEQFF
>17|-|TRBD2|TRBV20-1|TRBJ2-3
TGCAGTGCTAGGAGCAAAATAGCGGGAGCAAGCACAGATACGCAGTATTTT
CSARSKIAGASTDTQYF
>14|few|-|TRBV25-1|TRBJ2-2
TGTGCCAGCAGTGCTTACAGGGACACCGGGGAGCTGTTTTTT
CASSAYRDTGELFF
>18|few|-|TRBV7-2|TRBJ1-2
TGTGCCAGCAGCTTCTCCACCGCAGGGTTGGGGTCTATTTATGGCTACACCTTC
CASSFSTAGLGSIYGYTF
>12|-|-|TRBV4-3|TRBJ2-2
TGCGCCAGCAGTCTCTGGGCCGGGGAGCTGTTTTTT
CASSLWAGELFF
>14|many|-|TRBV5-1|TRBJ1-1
TGCGCCAGCAGCTTTAGGGGGATGCACACTGAAGCTTTCTTT
CASSFRGMHTEAFF
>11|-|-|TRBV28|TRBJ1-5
TGTGCCAGCAGTTTGCATCAGCCCCAGCATTTT
CASSLHQPQHF
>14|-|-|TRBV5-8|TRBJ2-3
TGTGCCAGCAGCCCTCAGGCGGCCACAGATACGCAGTATTTT
CASSPQAATDTQYF
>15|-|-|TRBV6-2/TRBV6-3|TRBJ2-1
TGTGCCAGCAGTTACTGGGGGCTACTGGGCAATGAGCAGTTCTTC
CASSYWGLLGNEQFF
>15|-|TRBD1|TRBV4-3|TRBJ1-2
TGCGCCAGCAGCCGGGACAGGGGGCGAAACTATGGCTACACCTTC
CASSRDRGRNYGYTF
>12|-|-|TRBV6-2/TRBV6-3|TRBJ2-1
TGTGCCAGCAGCCTGGTCTACAATGAGCAGTTCTTC
CASSLVYNEQFF
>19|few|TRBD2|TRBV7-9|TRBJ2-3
TGTGCCAGCAGCTTAGCCCGACTAGCGGGAGGGCCGGGCACAGATACGCAGTATTTT
CASSLARLAGGPGTDTQYF
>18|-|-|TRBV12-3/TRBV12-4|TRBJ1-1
TGTGCCAGCAACACCCTTAGGGGTTTTCCAAGGGGTAACACTGAAGCTTTCTTT
CASNTLRGFPRGNTEAFF
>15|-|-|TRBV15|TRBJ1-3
TGTGCCACCAGCAGAGGCCCTACCCCTGGAAACACCCTATATTTT
CATSRGPTPGNTLYF